Listed below are T cell receptor beta chains from one sample, sequenced in a study of T cells after yellow fever vaccination. TCRdb called the 5' RACE reads again in MiXCR, with one record for every CDR3 protein. The sample records about 330,000 distinct CDR3 sequences, around 7.3% being singletons. The sample in question was PBMCs, obtained more than 40 days after the first yellow fever vaccination. These receptors all stem from a man in his late teens or twenties who received the YFV17D yellow fever vaccine. The conserved cysteine and the conserved F or W are not part of the CDR3 here.

j_gene	v_gene	CDR3aa
TRBJ1-5	TRBV4-2	ASSQEPSQPQH
TRBJ2-2	TRBV4-3	ASSPRTSGGTELF
TRBJ2-2	TRBV20-1	SATGRGLAGELF
TRBJ2-5	TRBV14	ASSPYGPYQETQY
TRBJ1-2	TRBV10-3	AISEGGGSTYGYT
TRBJ2-3	TRBV4-1	ASSQDKGGPERADTQY
TRBJ1-2	TRBV5-1	ASSPLGVGNGYT
TRBJ2-3	TRBV10-3	AISARQGTDTQY
TRBJ1-5	TRBV6-1	ASSPGLSAIYQPQH
TRBJ2-3	TRBV5-4	ASSWDTDTQY
TRBJ1-4	TRBV12-3/TRBV12-4	ASSSGMPIEKLF
TRBJ1-1	TRBV7-9	ASSLAQAGGTEAF
TRBJ2-6	TRBV9	ASSVASGANVLT
TRBJ2-2	TRBV6-2/TRBV6-3	ASSYLQLTGELF
TRBJ1-2	TRBV5-4	ASSLSRERAGYT
TRBJ1-1	TRBV6-2/TRBV6-3	ASSTRQNSNTEAF
TRBJ2-3	TRBV7-6	ASSPGTSGARGTQY
TRBJ2-5	TRBV7-2	ASSLVAQRGTQY
TRBJ1-6	TRBV28	ASSPNVGPLH
TRBJ1-4	TRBV7-9	ASSWTVATNEKLF
TRBJ2-5	TRBV7-9	ASSPRDRASQETQY
TRBJ2-5	TRBV7-2	ASSLVVGGQETQY
TRBJ2-2	TRBV29-1	SVQKDYQPSGELF
TRBJ1-1	TRBV10-3	AISVPGVTEAF
TRBJ2-2	TRBV7-9	ASSFRDGELF
TRBJ1-2	TRBV5-1	ASSLDIYYGYT
TRBJ2-3	TRBV5-1	ASSPRSGWRLITDTQY
TRBJ2-3	TRBV5-4	ASSFFGGSTDTQY
TRBJ2-7	TRBV20-1	SARAETSSSYEQY
TRBJ2-1	TRBV11-2	ASSLVERLEQF
TRBJ1-2	TRBV14	ASSPSGLYGYT
TRBJ2-5	TRBV10-3	AIAGTGTETQY
TRBJ2-5	TRBV7-9	ASSDRQSPPETQY
TRBJ2-1	TRBV4-2	AISFGAGSYNEQF
TRBJ2-1	TRBV7-2	ASSLAWLGLAGATYEQF
TRBJ2-7	TRBV5-1	ASSFGIGTGDYEQY
TRBJ2-2	TRBV5-1	AGKTGTGTGELF
TRBJ1-5	TRBV6-2/TRBV6-3	ASRGLTGRDQPQH
TRBJ1-2	TRBV4-3	ASSPPGRQFGYT
TRBJ2-4	TRBV18	ASSPRSGWYIQY
TRBJ2-5	TRBV25-1	ASSEFPGFGQETQY
TRBJ1-1	TRBV6-5	ASSYIGDRGEAF
TRBJ2-2	TRBV7-3	ASTRSSNTGELF
TRBJ2-5	TRBV10-3	AITTRVGETQY
TRBJ2-1	TRBV3-1	ASSRKLAGGDNEQF
TRBJ1-6	TRBV27	ASSLRGERSPLH
TRBJ1-1	TRBV18	ASSPRGGYYTEAF
TRBJ2-1	TRBV7-9	ASSLVTSPSFEQF
TRBJ1-3	TRBV18	ASSTGNSGNTIY
TRBJ1-5	TRBV5-1	ASSPTTDQPQH
TRBJ2-5	TRBV10-3	AISERGAGETQY
TRBJ1-1	TRBV7-9	ASSFRTGDEAF
TRBJ2-1	TRBV4-3	ASSQDTPVAAGGFNEQF
TRBJ2-2	TRBV19	ASSRDRVSTGELF
TRBJ1-2	TRBV7-2	ASSLDAGGYT
TRBJ2-7	TRBV7-9	ASSALGYEQY
TRBJ1-1	TRBV20-1	SALIPPRNTEAF